The 18 T cell receptor beta chains listed next were all sequenced from one sample in a study of Ad26.COV2.S vaccination and SARS-CoV-2 variants. Treatment of the sample: over 15 received Ad26.COV2.S at low or high dose, single or two shots; roughly five received placebo; per-sample allocation not given. All samples were drawn on day 63, counting from the first vaccine or placebo injection. Profiling relied on immunoSEQ multiplex PCR, and the TCRdb table lists in-frame clones only, not all of them. Seen here are approximately 400,000 clones, roughly 85% observed once, and the top ten hold around 7.4%. This specimen consisted of peripheral blood, obtained in a trial of Ad26.COV2.S vaccine versus placebo. Receptors originate from a person aged 18-60 years who received the Ad26.COV2.S COVID-19 vaccine or a placebo.

About this clone: In the same sample, other DNA sequences code for this CDR3. V and J are TRBV27 and TRBJ1-1; D not resolved. CDR3 length: 13 residues. From germline, CDR1 is MNHEY and CDR2 SMNVEV (reference sequence). The V and J ends lost 2 bases and 1 base respectively, with 5 bases between them. CDR3 sequence: CASSLRGNTEAFF. The CDR3 DNA is TGTGCCAGCAGTTTAAGAGGGAACACTGAAGCTTTCTTT.

The chain carries TRBV19 and TRBJ1-1, with D unclear. The CDR3 has 11 residues. V shed 7 bases and J shed 8 bases, with 11 bases lying between them. Germline CDR1 reads LNHDA; CDR2 reads SQIVND (reference sequence). CDR3 residues: CASKNRNEAFF. The CDR3, as DNA: TGTGCCAGTAAGAACAGAAACGAAGCTTTCTTT.

V is TRBV5-1 and J is TRBJ1-5; 9 bases are shared with TRBD1. Germline trimming cut 5 bases from V and 1 base from J; bases unmatched to any gene: 7. The germline CDR1 and CDR2 sequences are SGHRS and YFSETQ. The CDR3 length is 16 residues. In DNA form, the CDR3 reads TGCGCCAGCAGTCTGGGGACAGGGAGGAGCAATCAGCCCCAGCATTTT. Amino acid sequence: CASSLGTGRSNQPQHF.

The chain links TRBV10-3 to TRBJ2-7, with 8 bases matching TRBD1. V shed 5 bases, J shed 3 bases, and the junction held 12 bases outside the gene matches. The CDR3 has 16 amino acids. The V gene's germline CDR1 is ENHRY and CDR2 SYGVKD. The CDR3 nucleotides are TGTGCCATCAGTCCAGGGGCGGGACAGGTAAACTACGAGCAGTACTTC. This codes for CAISPGAGQVNYEQYF.

The chain employs TRBV5-4 and TRBJ1-1, with D uncertain. V shed 5 bases and J shed 1 base, with 18 bases lying between them. This CDR3 spans 16 amino acids. In germline, CDR1 is SGHNT, CDR2 YYREEE (reference sequence). The CDR3 DNA is TGTGCCAGCAGTTCCTACATAGAGCAGGCGAACACTGAAGCTTTCTTT. Its translation is CASSSYIEQANTEAFF.

The V gene is TRBV19, the J gene TRBJ1-5; D possibly corresponds to TRBD1 (6 bases). The CDR3 extends over 14 amino acids. V was shortened by 10 bases and J by 4 bases, with 17 bases between the two germline ends. Looked up from germline, CDR1 is LNHDA and CDR2 is SQIVND (reference sequence). The CDR3 DNA follows: TGTGCCACCGACTCCGGACAGCTAAATCAGCCCCAGCATTTT. Protein: CATDSGQLNQPQHF.

The genes are TRBV7-9 and TRBJ2-3, with TRBD1 matching 7 bases. The junction had 9 bases not matched to a gene; V was cut back by 5 bases and J by 4 bases. This CDR3 spans 15 amino acids. Looked up from germline, CDR1 is SEHNR and CDR2 is FQNEAQ (reference sequence). In DNA, the CDR3 is TGTGCCAGCAGCGAGGGGGCCCCAAGCCCAGATACGCAGTATTTT. It yields the protein CASSEGAPSPDTQYF.

The chain recombines TRBV14 with TRBJ1-2; 9 bases are shared with TRBD1. In germline, CDR1 is SGHDN, CDR2 FVKESK. The V segment lost 4 bases and the J segment 7 bases; nucleotides outside the gene matches: 16. CDR3 length equals 17 residues. CDR3 sequence (DNA): TGTGCCAGCAGCCGGGTGTCGACAGGGGGTCGGCTGGGTGGCTACACCTTC. It is translated as CASSRVSTGGRLGGYTF.

The V and J genes are TRBV7-2 and TRBJ2-3; 9 nucleotides line up with TRBD2. Per germline, CDR1 SGHTA and CDR2 FQGNSA. V was pared by 3 bases and J by 5 bases, with 3 bases of the junction left unmatched. There are 14 residues in the CDR3. CDR3 DNA sequence: TGTGCCAGCAGCTTTATTAGCGGGAGAGATACGCAGTATTTT. Protein: CASSFISGRDTQYF. The variable domain in full, with the rest retrieved from reference TRBV7-2 and TRBJ2-3, is GAGVSQSPSNKVTEKGKDVELRCDPISGHTALYWYRQSLGQGLEFLIYFQGNSAPDKSGLPSDRFSAERTGGSVSTLTIQRTQQEDSAVYLCASSFISGRDTQYFGPGTRLTVL.

This clone was seen a single time. The CDR3, as DNA: TGTGCCAGCAAATCCGGAGTCTATGAAGCTTTCTTT. Protein: CASKSGVYEAFF. This rearrangement joins TRBV11-1 to TRBJ1-1; D gene unclear. Trimming removed 7 bases at V and 7 bases at J, with 13 bases between. Germline V gene sequence: CDR1 SGHAT, CDR2 FQDESV (reference sequence). The CDR3 spans 12 residues.

J is TRBJ2-7 and V is TRBV27, with D tentatively TRBD2 (5 bases). The ends were cut back, 4 bases at V and 2 bases at J, with 12 bases in the middle. Germline V gene lookup returns CDR1 MNHEY and CDR2 SMNVEV (reference sequence). This CDR3 comprises 14 residues. Written as DNA, the CDR3 is TGTGCCAGCAGTTCCGGACTTACCCCCTACGAGCAGTACTTC. Translation gives CASSSGLTPYEQYF.

This clone was observed a few times. The rearrangement joins TRBV19 to TRBJ1-3; D is perhaps TRBD1 (6 bases). The CDR3 totals 13 residues. Germline assignment: CDR1 LNHDA and CDR2 SQIVND (reference sequence). Trimming took 5 bases from V and 9 from J, leaving 14 bases between them. The CDR3 spells CASSPGQFGTIYF. The DNA for the CDR3 is TGTGCCAGTAGTCCAGGACAGTTCGGCACCATATATTTT.

The rearrangement uses TRBV12-5 and TRBJ2-1, with D hard to call. The length of the CDR3 is 14 residues. Germline loops: CDR1 LGHNT, CDR2 FRNRAP. With 6 bases removed from V and 8 bases from J, the gap between germline ends came to 17 bases. CDR3 bases: TGTGCTAGTGGAGCAGTGATAGTAGGCTATGAGCAGTTCTTC. As protein: CASGAVIVGYEQFF.

This chain joins TRBV6-5 and TRBJ1-1; weak D call: TRBD1 (6 bases). Trimming took off 6 bases at V and 6 bases at J, with 17 bases between the two ends. Germline-derived CDR1 and CDR2 are MNHEY and SVGAGI. CDR3 size: 14 residues. Written as DNA, the CDR3 is TGTGCCAGCAGCTACGGGACAATTGGTCCTGAAGCTTTCTTT. Encoded protein: CASSYGTIGPEAFF.

The V and J genes are TRBV19 and TRBJ2-5; unclear D gene. There are 14 residues in the CDR3. The germline CDR1 and CDR2 sequences are LNHDA and SQIVND (reference sequence). V was pared by 1 base and J by 5 bases, with 11 bases between. CDR3 DNA sequence: TGTGCCAGTAGTATAGCCCTCCGGGTGGAGACCCAGTACTTC. Its protein product is CASSIALRVETQYF.

The genes are TRBV5-6 and TRBJ1-2; D gene uncertain. The V and J ends lost 2 bases and 4 bases respectively, with 6 bases between them. The CDR3 contains 12 residues. Germline assignment: CDR1 SGHDT and CDR2 YYEEEE. CDR3 in amino acids: CASSFNGYGYTF. For the CDR3, the DNA is TGTGCCAGCAGCTTTAACGGCTATGGCTACACCTTC.

This clone occurred once. This chain joins TRBV5-4 and TRBJ1-2, with a weak D call TRBD1 (6 bases). The ends were cut back, 3 bases at V and 2 bases at J, with 23 bases in the middle. Germline lookup yields CDR1 SGHNT and CDR2 YYREEE (reference sequence). CDR3 size: 18 residues. The CDR3 DNA sequence: TGTGCCAGCAGCTCGAAGGGGGGGGGCGACCCCCCCAACTATGGCTACACCTTC. It translates to CASSSKGGGDPPNYGYTF.

The chain has TRBV10-3 and TRBJ1-2, with D possibly matching TRBD1 (6 bases). Per germline, CDR1 ENHRY and CDR2 SYGVKD. This CDR3 is built from 12 residues. The V end lost 3 bases, the J end lost 8 bases, and 10 bases lay between the germline ends. For the CDR3, the DNA is TGTGCCATCAGTGACGACAGGCGGGGCTACACCTTC. Protein product: CAISDDRRGYTF.